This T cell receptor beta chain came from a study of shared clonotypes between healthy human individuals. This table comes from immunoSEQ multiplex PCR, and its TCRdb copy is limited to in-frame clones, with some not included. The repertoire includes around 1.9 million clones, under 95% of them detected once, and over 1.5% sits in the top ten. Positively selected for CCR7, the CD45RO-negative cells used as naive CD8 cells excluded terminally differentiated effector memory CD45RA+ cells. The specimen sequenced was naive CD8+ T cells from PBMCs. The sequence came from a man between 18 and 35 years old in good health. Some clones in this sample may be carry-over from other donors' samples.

CDR3 DNA sequence: TGTGCCAGCAGCTTATACGCGGGAGCGTCCGGTGAGCAGTTCTTC. Its translation: CASSLYAGASGEQFF. This chain uses TRBV11-2 with TRBJ2-1; 7 bases agree with TRBD2. V dropped 2 bases and J dropped 9; count of bases not matched to a gene: 10. Germline V CDR1 and CDR2: SGHAT, FQNNGV. The CDR3 is made up of 15 amino acids.